These 11 T cell receptor beta chains were all obtained from the same sample, sequenced in a study of cytomegalovirus exposure and HLA in healthy donors (dated by TCRdb to 2016 to 2017). Library prep was done by the immunoSEQ multiplex PCR assay. The multiplex PCR relied on a mix of 60 forward primers for TCR Vbeta segments and 13 reverse primers for TCR Jbeta segments. TCRdb obtained this table from immuneACCESS and retained in-frame rearrangements with V and J assigned. These tables miss some clones; where compared with another copy, unresolved V genes account for less than half of the shortfall, and the remainder is unexplained. The sample data list some 110,000 clones, and about four fifths of these were observed just once. The ten largest make up roughly 6% of the sample. The sequenced sample consisted of PBMCs. All receptors derive from a woman aged 45-60 years in good health and CMV-seropositive.

The chain employs TRBV11-2 and TRBJ2-7; the match to TRBD1 covers 7 bases. The J segment lost 2 bases and the V segment lost 6 bases, leaving 13 bases of the junction unmatched. This CDR3 contains 16 residues. Per the germline V gene, CDR1 is SGHAT and CDR2 is FQNNGV. The chain's CDR3 is CASRSLSGTAPYEQYF. DNA of the CDR3: TGTGCCAGCAGATCCCTATCCGGGACAGCCCCCTACGAGCAGTACTTC.

The rearrangement links TRBV7-8 to TRBJ2-3; 9 bases agree with TRBD2. Germline values: CDR1 SGHVS, CDR2 FQNEAQ. The CDR3 loop spans 18 amino acids. Losses at the gene ends were 4 bases for V and 2 bases for J; bases not matched to a gene: 13. As DNA, the CDR3 is TGTGCCAGCAGCTCCGGCCGGCAGGGACTAGCACCCACAGATACGCAGTATTTT. It encodes CASSSGRQGLAPTDTQYF.

The count of this clone is one. The rearrangement links TRBV6-5 to TRBJ1-2; TRBD1 might be the D (5 bases). Germline values: CDR1 MNHEY, CDR2 SVGAGI. The V gene lost 5 bases and the J gene lost 4 bases, with 11 bases spanning the gap. CDR3 length equals 13 residues. CDR3 bases: TGTGCCAGCAGTGAAGCTAGGGGCTATGGCTACACCTTC. It codes for CASSEARGYGYTF.

This clone occurred a few times. The gene calls are TRBV19 and TRBJ2-5; the D gene is possibly TRBD1 (8 bases). CDR1 and CDR2 from the germline V gene are LNHDA and SQIVND (reference sequence). V dropped 3 bases and J dropped 3 bases, with 20 bases sitting between them. The CDR3 has 17 residues. CDR3 nucleotide sequence: TGTGCCAGTAGTATCGTGGGGGGGACAGGAGGAGAAGAGACCCAGTACTTC. This codes for CASSIVGGTGGEETQYF.

This clone was seen just once. The chain carries TRBV19 and TRBJ2-7, with 7 bases identical to TRBD1. The CDR3 sequence is 14 residues long. V lost 6 bases and J lost 3; bases outside the gene matches: 8. Germline V gene lookup returns CDR1 LNHDA and CDR2 SQIVND (reference sequence). The CDR3 DNA reads as TGTGCCAGTAGCCGGGACAGATCAGTCTACGAGCAGTACTTC. This gives the protein CASSRDRSVYEQYF.

The V call is TRBV2, the J call TRBJ1-2; 9 positions agree with TRBD1. The CDR3 length is 13 residues. Germline V gene sequence: CDR1 SNHLY, CDR2 FYNNEI. The junction had 5 bases not matched to a gene; V was cut back by 7 bases and J by 5 bases. CDR3 coding DNA: TGTGCCAGCATCGACAGGGGGGGATATGGCTACACCTTC. It codes for CASIDRGGYGYTF.

The chain joins TRBV15 to TRBJ2-1, with 8 bases fitting TRBD2. V lost 0 bases and J lost 2; bases outside the gene matches: 6. The CDR3 sequence is 17 residues long. Germline V gene lookup returns CDR1 LNHNV and CDR2 YYDKDF (reference sequence). DNA of the CDR3: TGTGCCACCAGCAGAGATTTTGGTAGCGGGGCCTACAATGAGCAGTTCTTC. Translating gives CATSRDFGSGAYNEQFF.

This clone was observed once. The chain carries TRBV19 and TRBJ2-5; 10 bases line up with TRBD2. Losses at the gene ends were 5 bases for V and 4 bases for J; bases not matched to a gene: 7. CDR3 length equals 15 residues. Germline loops: CDR1 LNHDA, CDR2 SQIVND (reference sequence). The CDR3 coding sequence is TGTGCCAGTAGTGCGGCGAGCGGGGGGGTAGAGACCCAGTACTTC. It codes for CASSAASGGVETQYF.

The V call is TRBV29-1, the J call TRBJ2-3; the D gene is possibly TRBD1 (5 bases). Germline V CDR1 and CDR2: SQVTM, ANQGSEA. V dropped 8 bases and J dropped 6 bases, with 15 bases sitting between them. CDR3 length: 12 residues. This chain's CDR3 is CSIVGLRDTQYF. The CDR3 coding sequence is TGCAGCATAGTGGGGCTTCGGGATACGCAGTATTTT.

This clone was found once. V is TRBV6-6 and J is TRBJ2-7; possible D gene TRBD1, 5 bases. Germline CDR1 reads MNHNY; CDR2 reads SVGAGI (reference sequence). CDR3 length: 12 residues. Trimming removed 5 bases at V and 3 bases at J, with 8 bases between. CDR3 region: CASSGQGYEQYF. The CDR3 DNA follows: TGTGCCAGCAGTGGCCAGGGCTACGAGCAGTACTTC.

The gene calls are TRBV7-9 and TRBJ1-5; 9 bases line up with TRBD1. CDR3 length: 16 amino acids. The J segment lost 7 bases and the V segment lost 4 bases, leaving 11 bases of the junction unmatched. Per the germline V gene, CDR1 is SEHNR and CDR2 is FQNEAQ (reference sequence). CDR3 sequence reads: CASSSSRTGVGQPQHF. The CDR3 coding sequence is TGTGCCAGCAGCTCATCGCGGACAGGGGTGGGGCAGCCCCAGCATTTT.